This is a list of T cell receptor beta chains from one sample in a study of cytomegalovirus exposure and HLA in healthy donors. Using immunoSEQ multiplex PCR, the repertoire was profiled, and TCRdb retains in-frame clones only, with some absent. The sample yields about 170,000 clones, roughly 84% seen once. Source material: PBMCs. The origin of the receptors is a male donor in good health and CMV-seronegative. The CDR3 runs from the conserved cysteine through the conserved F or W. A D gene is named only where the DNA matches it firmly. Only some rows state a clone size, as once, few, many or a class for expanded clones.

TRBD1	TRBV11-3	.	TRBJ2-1	CASSSPGGEQFF	TGTGCCAGCAGCTCCCCAGGGGGCGAGCAGTTCTTC
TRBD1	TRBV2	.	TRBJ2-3	CASRGTGISTDTQYF	TGTGCCAGCAGGGGGACAGGAATAAGCACAGATACGCAGTATTTT
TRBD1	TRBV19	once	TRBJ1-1	CACRGQGGTEAFF	TGTGCGTGCCGGGGACAGGGGGGGACTGAAGCTTTCTTT
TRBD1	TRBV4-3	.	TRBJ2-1	CASSQDTGTGYNEQFF	TGCGCCAGCAGCCAGGATACCGGGACAGGGTACAATGAGCAGTTCTTC
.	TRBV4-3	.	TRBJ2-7	CASSRDSTKYEQYF	TGCGCCAGCAGCCGAGACAGCACTAAGTACGAGCAGTACTTC
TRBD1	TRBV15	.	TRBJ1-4	CATNRAQGVQNEKLFF	TGTGCCACCAACAGGGCCCAGGGGGTGCAAAATGAAAAACTGTTTTTT
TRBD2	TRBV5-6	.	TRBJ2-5	CASSRPGLAEQETQYF	TGTGCCAGCAGCCGTCCGGGACTAGCGGAACAAGAGACCCAGTACTTC
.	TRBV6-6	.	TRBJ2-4	CASSDSVLAKNIQYF	TGTGCCAGCAGTGATAGTGTTTTAGCCAAAAACATTCAGTACTTC
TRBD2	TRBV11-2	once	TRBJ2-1	CASNRLAGGTYNEQFF	TGTGCCAGCAACCGACTAGCGGGAGGCACCTACAATGAGCAGTTCTTC
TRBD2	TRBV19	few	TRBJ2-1	CASSPRALAGDEQFF	TGTGCCAGTAGCCCGCGTGCGCTAGCGGGCGATGAGCAGTTCTTC
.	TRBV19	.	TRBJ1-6	CASSIGASFGNSYNSPLHF	TGTGCCAGTAGTATTGGGGCATCGTTTGGGAACTCCTATAATTCACCCCTCCACTTT
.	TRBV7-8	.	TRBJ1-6	CASSPRSGGGANSPLHF	TGTGCCAGCAGCCCGAGGTCGGGGGGGGGAGCGAATTCACCCCTCCACTTT
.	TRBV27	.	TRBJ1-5	CASGRTGLQDQPQHF	TGTGCCAGCGGAAGAACAGGGCTCCAAGATCAGCCCCAGCATTTT
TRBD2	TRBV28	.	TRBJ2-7	CASSTYTSGSRYEQYF	TGTGCCAGCAGTACATATACTAGCGGGAGTCGTTACGAGCAGTACTTC
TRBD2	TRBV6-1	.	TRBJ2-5	CASSAGQGGSWRAYETQYF	TGTGCCAGCAGTGCTGGGCAGGGAGGGAGTTGGAGGGCGTATGAGACCCAGTACTTC
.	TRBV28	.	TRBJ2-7	CASTSGPTYEQYF	TGTGCCAGCACGTCGGGTCCCACCTACGAGCAGTACTTC
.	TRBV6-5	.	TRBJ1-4	CASRSTGKLFF	TGTGCCAGCAGGTCAACAGGGAAACTGTTTTTT
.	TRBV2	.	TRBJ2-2	CASSEVRAGELFF	TGTGCCAGCAGTGAAGTCAGGGCCGGGGAGCTGTTTTTT
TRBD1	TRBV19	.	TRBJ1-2	CASSTRPGAGQVTFGDYGYTF	TGTGCCAGTAGTACGCGGCCGGGCGCCGGACAGGTTACCTTCGGGGACTATGGCTACACCTTC
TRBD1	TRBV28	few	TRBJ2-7	CATTGVPSYEQYF	TGTGCCACAACAGGGGTCCCCTCCTACGAGCAGTACTTC
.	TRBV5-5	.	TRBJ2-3	CASSFSVTGTDTQYF	TGTGCCAGCAGCTTTAGCGTCACTGGCACAGATACGCAGTATTTT
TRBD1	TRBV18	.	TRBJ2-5	CASSLGQGDFETQYF	TGTGCCAGCTCACTGGGACAGGGGGATTTCGAGACCCAGTACTTC
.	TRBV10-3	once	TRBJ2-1	CAIKGAGNEQFF	TGTGCCATCAAAGGGGCAGGTAATGAGCAGTTCTTC
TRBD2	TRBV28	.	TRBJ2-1	CASSLGSGRPGNEQFF	TGTGCCAGCAGTTTAGGTAGCGGGAGGCCGGGGAATGAGCAGTTCTTC
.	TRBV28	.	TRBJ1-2	CASSLQGFGYTF	TGTGCCAGCAGCCTACAGGGTTTCGGCTACACCTTC
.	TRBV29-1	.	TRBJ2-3	CSVVAGRDTQYF	TGCAGCGTTGTCGCGGGGAGGGATACGCAGTATTTT
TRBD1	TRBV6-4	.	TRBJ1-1	CASSEGTGVRAFF	TGTGCCAGCAGTGAAGGAACAGGGGTCAGAGCTTTCTTT
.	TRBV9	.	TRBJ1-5	CASGRSQRENQPQHF	TGTGCCAGCGGACGGTCCCAGAGGGAGAATCAGCCCCAGCATTTT
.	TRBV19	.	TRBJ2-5	CASSVRETQYF	TGTGCCAGTAGTGTTAGAGAGACCCAGTACTTC
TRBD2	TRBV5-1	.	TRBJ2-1	CASSLTSGRGNEQFF	TGCGCCAGCAGCTTGACTAGCGGGAGAGGCAATGAGCAGTTCTTC
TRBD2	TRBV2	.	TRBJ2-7	CASSAQDLAGTSYEQYF	TGTGCCAGCAGCGCCCAGGACTTAGCGGGGACCTCCTACGAGCAGTACTTC
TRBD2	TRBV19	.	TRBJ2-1	CASSIPGLAGLSSYNEQFF	TGTGCCAGTAGTATACCGGGACTAGCGGGATTAAGCTCCTACAATGAGCAGTTCTTC
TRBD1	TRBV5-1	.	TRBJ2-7	CASSSPGQGNVQYF	TGCGCCAGCAGCTCGCCTGGACAGGGTAATGTGCAGTACTTC
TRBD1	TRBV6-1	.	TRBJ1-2	CASSNRDRDNYGYTF	TGTGCCAGCAGTAACCGGGACAGGGACAACTATGGCTACACCTTC
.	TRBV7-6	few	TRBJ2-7	CASSLLESGPAEQYF	TGTGCCAGCAGCTTACTCGAGTCTGGGCCGGCTGAGCAGTACTTC
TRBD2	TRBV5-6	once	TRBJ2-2	CASSLWGSGDTGELFF	TGTGCCAGCAGCCTTTGGGGTAGCGGGGATACCGGGGAGCTGTTTTTT
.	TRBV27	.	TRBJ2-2	CASSFSSGTGELFF	TGTGCCAGCAGTTTTTCCTCAGGGACCGGGGAGCTGTTTTTT
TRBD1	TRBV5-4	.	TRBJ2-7	CASSATGAEQYF	TGTGCCAGCAGCGCCACAGGGGCCGAGCAGTACTTC
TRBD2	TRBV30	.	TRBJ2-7	CAWSGGGVSYEQYF	TGTGCCTGGAGTGGGGGGGGTGTATCCTACGAGCAGTACTTC
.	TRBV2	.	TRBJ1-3	CASREDRLGNTIYF	TGTGCCAGCAGGGAAGACAGGCTGGGAAACACCATATATTTT
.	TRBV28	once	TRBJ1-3	CATTQHSGNTIYF	TGTGCCACGACTCAACACTCTGGAAACACCATATATTTT
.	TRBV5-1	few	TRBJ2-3	CASSLRTGDTQYF	TGCGCCAGCAGCTTGCGAACCGGGGATACGCAGTATTTT
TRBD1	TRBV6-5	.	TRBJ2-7	CASSYGGQGLLYEQYF	TGTGCCAGCAGTTACGGCGGACAGGGTTTGCTTTACGAGCAGTACTTC
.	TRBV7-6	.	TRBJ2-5	CASSLLALQETQYF	TGTGCCAGCAGCTTACTAGCGCTTCAAGAGACCCAGTACTTC
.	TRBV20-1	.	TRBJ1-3	CSFTSGNTIYF	TGCAGTTTTACTTCTGGAAACACCATATATTTT
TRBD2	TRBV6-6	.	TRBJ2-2	CASSYGGLAKLGELFF	TGTGCCAGCAGTTACGGTGGACTAGCCAAGTTGGGGGAGCTGTTTTTT
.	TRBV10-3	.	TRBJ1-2	CAIQGRGDSNPVGYGYTF	TGTGCCATCCAGGGCCGGGGGGACTCAAATCCGGTGGGCTATGGCTACACCTTC